This T cell receptor (beta chain) originates from a study of control samples from healthy donors and cancer patients (dated by TCRdb to the early 2020s). The CDR1 and CDR2 encoded by the germline V gene (reference sequence) are LNHDA and SQIVND. The CDR3 spans 16 residues, from the cysteine through the phenylalanine. Only CDR3 DNA remains: 48 bases, in frame from the first base. The junction shows trimming of 5 bases on V and 2 bases on J, and the gene matches do not reach 8 bases of it. The library was prepared using the immunoSEQ multiplex PCR assay. What TCRdb holds here is the immuneACCESS table cut down to in-frame rearrangements. Part of the clones is not present; checked against another copy, under half of the missing clones reflect an unresolved V gene, and the others are unexplained. The sample data list about 160,000 clones, and 96% of these were observed just once. 1% of the sample lies in the top ten.

This clone showed up just a few times. Its target antigen remains unknown. No qualities accompany the bases; no much larger clone lies one base away. Different DNA sequences within this sample yield the same CDR3. The sequence links TRBV19 to TRBJ1-5, and 8 junction bases match TRBD1. The receptor was derived from a woman in her 30s in good health. Specimen: blood. The DNA is as follows: TGTGCCAGTAGTGTCCGACAGGGGTCTGGCAATCAGCCCCAGCATTTT. Its translation reads: CASSVRQGSGNQPQHF. Reference TRBV19 and TRBJ1-5 genes cover what lies past the CDR3, so the full variable domain is DGGITQSPKYLFRKEGQNVTLSCEQNLNHDAMYWYRQDPGQGLRLIYYSQIVNDFQKGDIAEGYSVSREKKESFPLTVTSAQKNPTAFYLCASSVRQGSGNQPQHFGDGTRLSIL.